This T cell receptor beta chain was obtained from a study of T cells after yellow fever vaccination. A universal primer site and UMIs were added as TCR cDNA was made by 5'RACE template switching. TCRdb processed the 5' RACE reads anew with MiXCR; each CDR3 protein has one entry. This table has about 94,000 distinct CDR3 sequences, about 8.8% appearing once. Germline lookup yields CDR1 SEHNR and CDR2 FQNEAQ (reference sequence). This CDR3 region has 12 residues. Between the trimmed V and J ends, which lost 0 bases and 2 bases, there was a span of 2 bases. The sample was CD8+ T cells not binding an NS4B(214-222) dextramer, sorted from PBMCs, taken about 2 weeks after the first yellow fever vaccination. The V and J genes are TRBV7-9 and TRBJ2-7; the D is unclear. This receptor was taken from a man between 18 and 29 years old who received the YFV17D yellow fever vaccine. The CDR3: CASSLATYEQYF. CDR3 nucleotides: TGTGCCAGCAGCTTAGCAACCTACGAGCAGTACTTC.